The text below deals with one T cell receptor beta chain. The data are from a study of cytomegalovirus exposure and HLA in healthy donors. PCR primers comprised 60 Vbeta and 13 Jbeta primers. Libraries were prepared by immunoSEQ multiplex PCR; TCRdb keeps only in-frame clonotypes and omits some of them. The sample lists over 95,000 clones, 70% to 80% occurring once. CDR1 SNHLY and CDR2 FYNNEI come from the germline V gene. The CDR3 is made up of 15 amino acids. V shed 0 bases and J shed 0 bases, with 7 bases lying between them. The receptor comes from a human donor in good health. The chain uses TRBV2 and TRBJ2-3; D is uncertain. Material for sequencing was PBMCs. The CDR3 bases are TGTGCCAGCAGTGAAGCACAGTTAAGCACAGATACGCAGTATTTT. It specifies CASSEAQLSTDTQYF.